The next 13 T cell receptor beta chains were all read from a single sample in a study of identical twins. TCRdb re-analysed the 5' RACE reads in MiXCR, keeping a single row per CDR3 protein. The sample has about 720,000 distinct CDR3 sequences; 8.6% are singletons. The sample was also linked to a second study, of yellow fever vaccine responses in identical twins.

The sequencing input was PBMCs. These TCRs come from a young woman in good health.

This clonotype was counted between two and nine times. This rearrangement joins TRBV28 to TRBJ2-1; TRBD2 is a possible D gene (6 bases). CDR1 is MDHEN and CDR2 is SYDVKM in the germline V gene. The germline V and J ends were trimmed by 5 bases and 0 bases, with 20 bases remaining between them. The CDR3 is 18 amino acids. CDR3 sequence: CASSGLRDQERSYNEQFF. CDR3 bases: TGTGCCAGCAGTGGACTACGGGACCAAGAACGCTCCTACAATGAGCAGTTCTTC.

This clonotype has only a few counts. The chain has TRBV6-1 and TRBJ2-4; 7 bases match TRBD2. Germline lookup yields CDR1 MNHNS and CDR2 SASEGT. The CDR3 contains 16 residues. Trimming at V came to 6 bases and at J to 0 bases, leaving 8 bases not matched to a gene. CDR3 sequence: CASRPLGGSAKNIQYF. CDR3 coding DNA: TGTGCCAGCAGACCCCTGGGGGGGTCAGCCAAAAACATTCAGTACTTC.

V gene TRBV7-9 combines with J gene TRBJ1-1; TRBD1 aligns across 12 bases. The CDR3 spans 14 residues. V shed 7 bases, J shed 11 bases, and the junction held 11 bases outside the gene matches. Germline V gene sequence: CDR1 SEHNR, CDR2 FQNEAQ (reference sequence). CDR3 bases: TGTGCCAGCATCCCGGGACAGGGGGCCCTGGGGGCTTTCTTT. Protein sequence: CASIPGQGALGAFF.

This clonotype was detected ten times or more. As DNA, the CDR3 is TGTGCCACCAGCAGCGGGGGACTAGCGAACAGGCAGCTGTTTTTT. Protein: CATSSGGLANRQLFF. V is TRBV15 and J is TRBJ2-2; 10 bases map to TRBD2. Germline V lookup: CDR1 LNHNV, CDR2 YYDKDF (reference sequence). The CDR3 totals 15 residues. The V and J ends lost 3 bases and 12 bases, in that order; junction bases with no gene match: 10.

Here the CDR3 DNA reads TGCGCCAGCAGCCCATCCCGGGGTCACAATGAGCAGTTCTTC. It codes for CASSPSRGHNEQFF. The V and J genes are TRBV4-3 and TRBJ2-1; maybe TRBD2 (5 bases). This CDR3 has 14 amino acids. Trimming left V 4 bases short and J 5 bases short, with 12 bases between. CDR1 is LGHNA, CDR2 YSLEER, per germline.

In DNA form, the CDR3 reads TGCGCCAGCAGCTTGGAGGGCAGCCAGGTGGAGTTCTTC. Translation gives CASSLEGSQVEFF. The V call is TRBV5-1, the J call TRBJ2-1; D is unresolved. V gave up 0 bases and J gave up 14 bases, with 15 bases separating them. This CDR3 contains 13 residues. Germline loops: CDR1 SGHRS, CDR2 YFSETQ.

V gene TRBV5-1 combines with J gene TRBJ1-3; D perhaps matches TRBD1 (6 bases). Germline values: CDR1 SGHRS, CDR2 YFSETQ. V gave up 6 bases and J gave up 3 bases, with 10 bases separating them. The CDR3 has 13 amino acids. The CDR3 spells CASTQGNGNTIYF. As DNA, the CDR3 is TGCGCCAGCACGCAGGGGAATGGAAACACCATATATTTT.

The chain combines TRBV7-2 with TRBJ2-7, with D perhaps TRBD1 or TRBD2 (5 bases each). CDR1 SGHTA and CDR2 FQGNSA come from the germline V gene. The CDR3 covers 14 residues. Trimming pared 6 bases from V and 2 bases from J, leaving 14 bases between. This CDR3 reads CASRRRDGPYEQYF. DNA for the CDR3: TGTGCCAGCAGACGCCGGGACGGGCCCTACGAGCAGTACTTC.

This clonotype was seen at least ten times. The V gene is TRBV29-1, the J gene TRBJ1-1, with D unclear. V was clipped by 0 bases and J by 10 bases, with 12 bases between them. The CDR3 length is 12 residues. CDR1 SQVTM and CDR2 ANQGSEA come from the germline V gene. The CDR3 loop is CSVEDHRVGAFF. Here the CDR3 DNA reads TGCAGCGTTGAAGATCACAGAGTCGGAGCTTTCTTT.

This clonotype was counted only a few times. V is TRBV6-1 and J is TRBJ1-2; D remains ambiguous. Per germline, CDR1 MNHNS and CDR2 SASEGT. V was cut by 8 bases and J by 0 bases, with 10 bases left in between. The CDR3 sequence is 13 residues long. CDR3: CASRINTNYGYTF. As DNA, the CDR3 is TGTGCCAGCCGCATAAACACTAACTATGGCTACACCTTC.

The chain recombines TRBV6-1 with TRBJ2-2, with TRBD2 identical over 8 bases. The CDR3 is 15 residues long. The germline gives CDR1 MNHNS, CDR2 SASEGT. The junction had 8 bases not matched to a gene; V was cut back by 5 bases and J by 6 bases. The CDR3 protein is CASSPFGRAPGELFF. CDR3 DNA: TGTGCCAGCAGTCCCTTCGGGAGGGCACCCGGGGAGCTGTTTTTT.

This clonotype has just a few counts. Here the CDR3 reads CSVDGATEAFF. CDR3 DNA: TGCAGCGTGGACGGGGCCACTGAAGCTTTCTTT. The J gene is TRBJ1-1, the V gene TRBV29-1, with D perhaps TRBD1 (5 bases). Trimming took 6 bases from V and 4 from J, leaving 9 bases between them. The CDR3 length is 11 residues. Germline lookup yields CDR1 SQVTM and CDR2 ANQGSEA.

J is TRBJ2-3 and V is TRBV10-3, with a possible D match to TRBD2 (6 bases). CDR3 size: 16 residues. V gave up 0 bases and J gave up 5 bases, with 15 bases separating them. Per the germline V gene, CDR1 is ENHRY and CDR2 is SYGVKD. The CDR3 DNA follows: TGTGCCATCAGTGAGTCTTGGAGGGTCTCGGGAGATACGCAGTATTTT. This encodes CAISESWRVSGDTQYF.